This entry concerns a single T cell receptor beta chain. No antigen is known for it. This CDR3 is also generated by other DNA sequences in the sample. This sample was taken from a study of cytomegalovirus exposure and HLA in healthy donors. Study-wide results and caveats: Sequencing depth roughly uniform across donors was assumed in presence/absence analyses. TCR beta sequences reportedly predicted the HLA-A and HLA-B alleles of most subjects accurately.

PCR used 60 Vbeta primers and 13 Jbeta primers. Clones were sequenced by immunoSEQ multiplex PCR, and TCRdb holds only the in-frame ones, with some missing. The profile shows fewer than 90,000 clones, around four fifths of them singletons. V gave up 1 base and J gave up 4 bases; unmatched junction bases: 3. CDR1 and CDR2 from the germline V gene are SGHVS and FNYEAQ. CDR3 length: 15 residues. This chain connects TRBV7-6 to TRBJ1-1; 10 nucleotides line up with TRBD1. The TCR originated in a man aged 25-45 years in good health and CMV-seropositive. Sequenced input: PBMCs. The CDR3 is CASSLETGGGTEAFF. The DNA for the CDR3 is TGTGCCAGCAGCTTAGAGACAGGGGGCGGCACTGAAGCTTTCTTT.